This T cell receptor (beta chain) was retrieved from a study of blood T cells in healthy people across ages. Combining a sample-barcoded 5' primer with a J-beta primer mix, a second PCR ran for about 6 to 12 cycles. Using its own MiXCR run on the 5' RACE reads, TCRdb lists one record per CDR3 protein. The sample has fewer than 900,000 distinct CDR3 sequences, roughly two fifths seen once. Notes on this clonotype: Its antigen is as yet unknown.

The ends lost 5 bases at V and 9 bases at J; junction bases unmatched: 15. The germline V gene encodes CDR1 SGHTA and CDR2 FQGTGA. The CDR3 spans 17 residues. Whole-study findings and limits: More naive CD4+ cells and higher diversity were found in long-lived than in aged donors. Per million T cells, TCR beta diversity dropped about linearly as age rose.

Input material: blood. The chain is built from TRBV7-3 and TRBJ2-1, with TRBD2 matching over 11 bases. The receptor was isolated from a woman aged 55-70 years in good health. The CDR3 loop reads CASSPSYLAGGVSEQFF. The DNA for the CDR3 is TGTGCCAGCAGCCCGTCCTATCTAGCGGGGGGTGTAAGTGAGCAGTTCTTC.